This T cell receptor (beta chain) stems from a study of blood T cell repertoires in COVID-19. Overall study context: Whether acute or convalescent, the COVID-19 samples came from the United States, Italy and Spain. PBMCs, B-cell-depleted T cells, or T cells were the source of the cDNA or gDNA that made up the material.

Authors' processing steps: Amplifying reference gene primers gave estimates of nucleated cell counts. TCRdb keeps only in-frame clones here, not all; method: immunoSEQ multiplex PCR. The DNA was the basis for D and trimming; V, J and clone size are from that table. Counted here are several thousand clones, around four fifths occurring once; the ten biggest clones make up 10%. The V gene end was trimmed by 7 bases and the J gene end by 4 bases; junction bases not matched to a gene: 10. The germline gives CDR1 MNHEY, CDR2 SVGAGI. The CDR3 is 15 amino acids. The sample comprised peripheral blood. The TCR originated in a human donor in a cohort sampled during active COVID-19. This chain connects TRBV6-5 to TRBJ2-5; 9 bases agree with TRBD1. CDR3 amino acids: CASTQNRGRGETQYF. The CDR3, as DNA: TGTGCCAGCACCCAGAACAGGGGGCGCGGAGAGACCCAGTACTTC.